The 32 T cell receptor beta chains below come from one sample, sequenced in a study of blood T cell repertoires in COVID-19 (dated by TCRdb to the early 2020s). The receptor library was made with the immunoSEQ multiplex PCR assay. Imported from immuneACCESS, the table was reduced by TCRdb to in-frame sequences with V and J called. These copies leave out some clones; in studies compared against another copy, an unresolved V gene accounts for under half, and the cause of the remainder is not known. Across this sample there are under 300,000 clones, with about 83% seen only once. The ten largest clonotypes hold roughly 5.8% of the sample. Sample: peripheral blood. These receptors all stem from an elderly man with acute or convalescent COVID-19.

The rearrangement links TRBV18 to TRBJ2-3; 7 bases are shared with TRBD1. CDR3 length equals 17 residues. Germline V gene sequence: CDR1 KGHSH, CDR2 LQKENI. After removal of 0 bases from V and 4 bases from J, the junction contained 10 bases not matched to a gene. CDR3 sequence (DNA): TGTGCCAGCTCACCACCCAACCCCCACAGGGGTGCAGATACGCAGTATTTT. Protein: CASSPPNPHRGADTQYF.

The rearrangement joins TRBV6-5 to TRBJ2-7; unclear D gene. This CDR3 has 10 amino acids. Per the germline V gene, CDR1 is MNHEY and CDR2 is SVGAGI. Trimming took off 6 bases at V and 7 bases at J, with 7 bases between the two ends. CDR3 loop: CASRTKEQYF. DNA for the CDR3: TGTGCCAGCAGAACTAAAGAGCAGTACTTC.

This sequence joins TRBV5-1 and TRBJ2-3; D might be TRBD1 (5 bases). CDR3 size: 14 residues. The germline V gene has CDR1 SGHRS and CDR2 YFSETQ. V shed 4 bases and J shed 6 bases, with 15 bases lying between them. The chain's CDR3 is CASSATPQGDTQYF. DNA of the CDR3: TGCGCCAGCAGCGCGACCCCCCAGGGCGATACGCAGTATTTT.

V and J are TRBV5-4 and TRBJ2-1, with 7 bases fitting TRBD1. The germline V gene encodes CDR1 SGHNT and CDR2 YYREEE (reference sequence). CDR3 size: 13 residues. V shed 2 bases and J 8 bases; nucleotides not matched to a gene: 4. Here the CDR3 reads CASSFRGMDEQFF. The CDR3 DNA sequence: TGTGCCAGCAGCTTCAGGGGGATGGATGAGCAGTTCTTC.

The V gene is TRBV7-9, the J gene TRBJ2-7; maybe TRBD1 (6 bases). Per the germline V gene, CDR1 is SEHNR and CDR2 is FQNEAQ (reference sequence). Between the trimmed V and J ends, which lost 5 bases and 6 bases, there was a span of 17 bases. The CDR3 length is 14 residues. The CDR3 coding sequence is TGTGCCAGCAGCCCCGGGACAAGCCCTCTCGAGCAGTACTTC. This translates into CASSPGTSPLEQYF.

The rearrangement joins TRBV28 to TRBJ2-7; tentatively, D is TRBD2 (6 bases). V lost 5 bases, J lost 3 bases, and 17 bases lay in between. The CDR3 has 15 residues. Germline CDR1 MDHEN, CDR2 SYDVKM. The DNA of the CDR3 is TGTGCCAGCAGTCCTCCCGGTCGCGGGGACTACGAGCAGTACTTC. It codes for CASSPPGRGDYEQYF.

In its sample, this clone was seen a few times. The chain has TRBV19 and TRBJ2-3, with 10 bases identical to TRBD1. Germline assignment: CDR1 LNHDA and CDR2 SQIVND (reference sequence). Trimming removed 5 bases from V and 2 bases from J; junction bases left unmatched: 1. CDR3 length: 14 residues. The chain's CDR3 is CASSRQGATDTQYF. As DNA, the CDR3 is TGTGCCAGTAGTCGACAGGGGGCCACAGATACGCAGTATTTT.

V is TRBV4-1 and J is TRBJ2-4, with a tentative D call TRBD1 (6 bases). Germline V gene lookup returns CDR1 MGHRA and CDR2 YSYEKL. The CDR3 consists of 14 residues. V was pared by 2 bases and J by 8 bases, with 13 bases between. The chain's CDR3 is CASSQIEAGDIQYF. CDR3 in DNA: TGCGCCAGCAGCCAAATCGAGGCAGGGGACATTCAGTACTTC.

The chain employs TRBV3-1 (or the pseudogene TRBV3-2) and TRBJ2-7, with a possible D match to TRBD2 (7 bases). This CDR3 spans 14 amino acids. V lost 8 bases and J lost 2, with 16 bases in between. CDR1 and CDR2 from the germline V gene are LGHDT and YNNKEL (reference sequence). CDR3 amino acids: CASGRRGGTYEQYF. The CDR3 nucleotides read TGTGCCAGCGGCAGGAGGGGGGGCACCTACGAGCAGTACTTC.

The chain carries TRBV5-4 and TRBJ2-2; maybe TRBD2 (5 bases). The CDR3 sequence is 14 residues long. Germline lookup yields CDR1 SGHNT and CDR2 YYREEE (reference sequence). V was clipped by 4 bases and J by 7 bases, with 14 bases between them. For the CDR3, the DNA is TGTGCCAGCAGCCTGACTAATGAGGGCGGGGAGCTGTTTTTT. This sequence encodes CASSLTNEGGELFF.

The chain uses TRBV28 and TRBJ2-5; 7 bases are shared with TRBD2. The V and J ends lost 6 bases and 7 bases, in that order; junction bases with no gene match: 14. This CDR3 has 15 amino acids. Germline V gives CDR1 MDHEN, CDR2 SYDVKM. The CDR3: CASSRLGGDVGTQYF. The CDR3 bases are TGTGCCAGCAGCCGCCTGGGAGGGGATGTGGGGACCCAGTACTTC.

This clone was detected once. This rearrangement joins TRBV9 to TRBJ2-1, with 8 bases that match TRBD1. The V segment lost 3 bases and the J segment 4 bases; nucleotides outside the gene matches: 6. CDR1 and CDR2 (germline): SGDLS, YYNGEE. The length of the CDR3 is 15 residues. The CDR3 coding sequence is TGTGCCAGCAGCGCTCGACAGGGGACTTACAATGAGCAGTTCTTC. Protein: CASSARQGTYNEQFF.

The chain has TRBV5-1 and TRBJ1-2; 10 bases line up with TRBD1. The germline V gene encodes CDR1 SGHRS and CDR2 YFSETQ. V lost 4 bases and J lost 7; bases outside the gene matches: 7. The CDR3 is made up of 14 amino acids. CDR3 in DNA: TGCGCCAGCAGCGTAGACAGGGGGCCCGCTGGCTACACCTTC. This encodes CASSVDRGPAGYTF.

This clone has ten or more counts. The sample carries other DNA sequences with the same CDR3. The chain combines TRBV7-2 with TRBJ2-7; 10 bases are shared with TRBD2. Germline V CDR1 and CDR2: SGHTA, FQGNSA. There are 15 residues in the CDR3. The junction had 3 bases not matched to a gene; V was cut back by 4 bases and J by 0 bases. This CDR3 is CASSSSGGSSYEQYF. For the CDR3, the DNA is TGTGCCAGCAGCTCTAGCGGGGGTTCCTCCTACGAGCAGTACTTC.

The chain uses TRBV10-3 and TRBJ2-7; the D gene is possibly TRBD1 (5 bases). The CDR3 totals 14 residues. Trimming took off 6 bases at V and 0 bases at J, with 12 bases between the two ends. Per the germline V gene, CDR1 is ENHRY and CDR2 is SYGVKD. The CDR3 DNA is TGTGCCATCAGAGAGGACACCGACTCCTACGAGCAGTACTTC. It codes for CAIREDTDSYEQYF.

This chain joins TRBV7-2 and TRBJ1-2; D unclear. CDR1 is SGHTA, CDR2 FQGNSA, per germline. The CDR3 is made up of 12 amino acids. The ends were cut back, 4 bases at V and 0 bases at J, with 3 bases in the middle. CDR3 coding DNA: TGTGCCAGCAGCTCATCTAACTATGGCTACACCTTC. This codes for CASSSSNYGYTF.

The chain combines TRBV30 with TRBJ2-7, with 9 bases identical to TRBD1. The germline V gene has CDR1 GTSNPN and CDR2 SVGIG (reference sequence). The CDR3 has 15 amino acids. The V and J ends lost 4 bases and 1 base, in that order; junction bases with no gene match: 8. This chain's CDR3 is CAWTFTGGLSYEQYF. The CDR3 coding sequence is TGTGCCTGGACCTTTACAGGGGGCTTGTCCTACGAGCAGTACTTC. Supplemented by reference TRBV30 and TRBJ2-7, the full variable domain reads SQTIHQWPATLVQPVGSPLSLECTVEGTSNPNLYWYRQAAGRGLQLLFYSVGIGQISSEVPQNLSASRPQDRQFILSSKKLLLSDSGFYLCAWTFTGGLSYEQYFGPGTRLTVT.

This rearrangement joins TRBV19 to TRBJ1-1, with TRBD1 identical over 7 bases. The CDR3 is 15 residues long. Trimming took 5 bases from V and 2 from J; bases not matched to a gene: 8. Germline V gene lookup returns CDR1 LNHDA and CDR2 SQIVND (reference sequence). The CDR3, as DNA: TGTGCCAGTAGTCCCCGGGACAGACGAAACACTGAAGCTTTCTTT. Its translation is CASSPRDRRNTEAFF.

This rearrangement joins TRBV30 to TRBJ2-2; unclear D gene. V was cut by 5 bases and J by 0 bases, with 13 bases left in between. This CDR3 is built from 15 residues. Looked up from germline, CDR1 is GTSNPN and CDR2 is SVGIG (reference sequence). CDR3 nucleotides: TGTGCCTGGGACTCTAGTTCGGCGAACACCGGGGAGCTGTTTTTT. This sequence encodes CAWDSSSANTGELFF.

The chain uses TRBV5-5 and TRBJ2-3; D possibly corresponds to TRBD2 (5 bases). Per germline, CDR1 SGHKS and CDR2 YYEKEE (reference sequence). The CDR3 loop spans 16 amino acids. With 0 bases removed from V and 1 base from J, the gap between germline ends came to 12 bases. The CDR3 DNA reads TGTGCCAGCAGCTTGGGGGCCCTAGCCGGCACAGATACGCAGTATTTT. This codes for CASSLGALAGTDTQYF.

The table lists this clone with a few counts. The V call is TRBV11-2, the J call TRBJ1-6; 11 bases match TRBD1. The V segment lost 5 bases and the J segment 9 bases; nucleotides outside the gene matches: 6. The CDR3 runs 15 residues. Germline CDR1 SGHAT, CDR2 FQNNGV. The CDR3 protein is CASSVGTGGISPLHF. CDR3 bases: TGTGCCAGCAGCGTAGGGACAGGGGGGATTTCACCCCTCCACTTT.

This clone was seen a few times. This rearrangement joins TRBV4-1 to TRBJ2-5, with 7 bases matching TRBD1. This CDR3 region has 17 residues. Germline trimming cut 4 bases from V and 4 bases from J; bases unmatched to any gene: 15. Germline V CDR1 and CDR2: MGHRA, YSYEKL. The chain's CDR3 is CASSRSSQGTGSETQYF. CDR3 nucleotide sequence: TGCGCCAGCAGCCGATCATCACAGGGGACGGGGTCAGAGACCCAGTACTTC.

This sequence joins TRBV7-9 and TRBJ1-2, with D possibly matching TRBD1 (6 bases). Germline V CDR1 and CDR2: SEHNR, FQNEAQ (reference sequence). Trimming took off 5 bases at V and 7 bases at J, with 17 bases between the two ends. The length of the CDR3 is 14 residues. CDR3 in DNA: TGTGCCAGCAGCCTCGACAGGTTGGATAGTGGCTACACCTTC. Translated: CASSLDRLDSGYTF.

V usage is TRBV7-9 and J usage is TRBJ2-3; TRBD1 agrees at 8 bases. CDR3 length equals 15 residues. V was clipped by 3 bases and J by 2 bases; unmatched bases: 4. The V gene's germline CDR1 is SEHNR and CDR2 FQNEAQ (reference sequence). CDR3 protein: CASSLTGAHTDTQYF. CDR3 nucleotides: TGTGCCAGCAGCTTGACAGGGGCGCACACAGATACGCAGTATTTT.

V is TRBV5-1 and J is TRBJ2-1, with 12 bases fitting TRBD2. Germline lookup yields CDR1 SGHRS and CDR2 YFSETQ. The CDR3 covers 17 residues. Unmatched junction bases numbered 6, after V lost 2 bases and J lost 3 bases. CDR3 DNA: TGCGCCAGCAGCTTCCCTAGCGGGAGGGCCCTCTACAATGAGCAGTTCTTC. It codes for CASSFPSGRALYNEQFF.

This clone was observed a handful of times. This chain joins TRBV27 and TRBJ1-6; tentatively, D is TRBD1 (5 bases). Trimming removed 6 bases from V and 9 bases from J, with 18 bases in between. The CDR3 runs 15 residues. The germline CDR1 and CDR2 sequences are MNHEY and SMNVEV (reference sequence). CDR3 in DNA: TGTGCCAGCAGGTCAGGGTTCCGGGGGGGTTCACCCCTCCACTTT. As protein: CASRSGFRGGSPLHF.

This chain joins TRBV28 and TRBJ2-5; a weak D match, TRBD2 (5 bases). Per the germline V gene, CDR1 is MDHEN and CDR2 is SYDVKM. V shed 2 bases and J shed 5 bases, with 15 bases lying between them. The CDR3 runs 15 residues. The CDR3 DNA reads TGTGCCAGCAGTTTACGGGGTCTTGGCAGCGAGACCCAGTACTTC. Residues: CASSLRGLGSETQYF.

In DNA form, the CDR3 reads TGTGCCAGCAGCAAAGCGCAGGGAACGGTCCCTTTTTATGGCTACACCTTC. Translated, it gives CASSKAQGTVPFYGYTF. The chain has TRBV21-1 and TRBJ1-2; the listed D gene, TRBD1, was not tested against the DNA. TRBV21-1 is deemed a pseudogene. The CDR3 runs 17 residues.

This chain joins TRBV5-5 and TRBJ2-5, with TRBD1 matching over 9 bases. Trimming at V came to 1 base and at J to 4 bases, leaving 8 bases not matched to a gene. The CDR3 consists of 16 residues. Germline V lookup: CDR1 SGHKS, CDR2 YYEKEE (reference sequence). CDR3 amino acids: CASSLSPGQGIETQYF. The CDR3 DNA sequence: TGTGCCAGCAGCTTGAGTCCGGGACAGGGAATAGAGACCCAGTACTTC.

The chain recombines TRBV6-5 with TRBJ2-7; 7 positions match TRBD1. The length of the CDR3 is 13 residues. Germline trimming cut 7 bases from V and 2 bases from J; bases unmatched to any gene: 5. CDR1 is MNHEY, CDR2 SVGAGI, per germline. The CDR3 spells CASTRDSPYEQYF. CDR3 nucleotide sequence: TGTGCCAGCACGAGGGACAGCCCCTACGAGCAGTACTTC.

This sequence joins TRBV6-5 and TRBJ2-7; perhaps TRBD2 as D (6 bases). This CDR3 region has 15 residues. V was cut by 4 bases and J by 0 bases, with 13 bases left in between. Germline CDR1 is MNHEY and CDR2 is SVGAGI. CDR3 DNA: TGTGCCAGCAGTTCCCTCGGGGAGGCCTCCTACGAGCAGTACTTC. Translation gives CASSSLGEASYEQYF.

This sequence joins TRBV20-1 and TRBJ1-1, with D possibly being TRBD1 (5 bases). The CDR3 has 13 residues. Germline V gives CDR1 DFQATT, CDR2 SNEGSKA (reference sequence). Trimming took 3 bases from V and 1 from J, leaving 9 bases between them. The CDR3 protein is CSASDSKNTEAFF. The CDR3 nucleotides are TGCAGTGCTAGTGACAGTAAGAACACTGAAGCTTTCTTT.